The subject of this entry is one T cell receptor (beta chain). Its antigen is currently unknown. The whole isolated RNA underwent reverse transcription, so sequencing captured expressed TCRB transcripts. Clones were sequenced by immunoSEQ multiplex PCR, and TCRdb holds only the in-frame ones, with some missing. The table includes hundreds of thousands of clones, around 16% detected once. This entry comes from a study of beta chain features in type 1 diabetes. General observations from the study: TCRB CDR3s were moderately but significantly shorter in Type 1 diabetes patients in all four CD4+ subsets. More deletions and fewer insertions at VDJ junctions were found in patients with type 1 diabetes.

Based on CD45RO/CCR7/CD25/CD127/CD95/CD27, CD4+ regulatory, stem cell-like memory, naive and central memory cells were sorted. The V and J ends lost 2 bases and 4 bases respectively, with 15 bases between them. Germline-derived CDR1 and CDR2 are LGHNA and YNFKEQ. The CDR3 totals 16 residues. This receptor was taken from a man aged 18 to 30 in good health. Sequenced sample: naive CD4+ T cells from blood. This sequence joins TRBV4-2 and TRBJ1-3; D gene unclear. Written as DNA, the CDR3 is TGTGCCAGCAGCCAAAGCCAGTTTGAAGGCGGAAACACCATATATTTT. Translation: CASSQSQFEGGNTIYF.